This T cell receptor beta chain derives from a study of blood T cell repertoires in COVID-19. Study details: Sources were T cells, B-cell-depleted T cells, or PBMCs; the material itself was cDNA or gDNA.

Losses at the gene ends were 0 bases for V and 4 bases for J; bases not matched to a gene: 5. Germline CDR1 MNHNY, CDR2 SVGAGI (reference sequence). The CDR3 totals 15 residues. Original analysis: Counts of nucleated cells, estimated from reference gene primer amplification, were obtained. Produced via immunoSEQ multiplex PCR; TCRdb's table is partial and in-frame only. The DNA gave D and trimming, while V, J and clone size come from that table. The table includes just under 45,000 clones, roughly 89% detected once. The receptor's source is a man aged 35 to 55 with COVID-19, enrolled during active disease. The chain uses TRBV6-6 and TRBJ1-2, with TRBD1 identical over 7 bases. Source material: peripheral blood. Written as DNA, the CDR3 is TGTGCCAGCAGTTACTCGCTAGGGGGCGGCTATGGCTACACCTTC. Its protein is CASSYSLGGGYGYTF.